This TCR beta chain emerged from a study of cytomegalovirus exposure and HLA in healthy donors. This CDR3 region has 13 residues. V lost 7 bases to trimming and J lost 6 bases; unmatched junction nucleotides: 6. Germline CDR1 is SQVTM and CDR2 is ANQGSEA. General study findings and limits: Later work associated roughly 15,000 TCR beta sequences with HLA alleles at 0.05 false discovery rate. Presence/absence comparisons presumed near-even sequencing depth among donors.

Remarks on this clone: Its target is not known.

The PCR made use of 60 Vbeta and 13 Jbeta primers. The data were produced by immunoSEQ multiplex PCR, yet TCRdb's version contains in-frame clones alone and is incomplete. The sample shows about 260,000 clones, just under 85% of them seen only once. Sequencing was carried out using PBMCs. This chain uses TRBV29-1 with TRBJ2-1; TRBD2 matches 10 bases. This TCR came from a middle-aged woman in good health and CMV-seropositive. The CDR3 loop reads CSGEREGGNEQFF. The CDR3 DNA is TGCAGCGGGGAGCGGGAGGGGGGCAATGAGCAGTTCTTC.